The 27 T cell receptor beta chains below were found in one sample sequenced in a study of T-cell reconstitution after alpha-beta-depleted transplantation in children. Preparing the TCRbeta library involved the use of unique molecular identifiers. TCRdb passed the PCR reads through MiXCR, listing each CDR3 protein once. The sample carries 90,000 to 100,000 distinct CDR3 sequences, under 25% recorded once. The input for sequencing was PBMCs, taken before TCRalphabeta/CD19-depleted stem cell transplant. These receptors came from a boy aged 2 to 9 with acute lymphoblastic leukemia, due to receive a stem cell transplant.

This clonotype has a handful of counts. In nucleotides, the CDR3 is TGTGCCACCAGCGCGGCCAGAACCATGAACACTGAAGCTTTCTTT. This gives the protein CATSAARTMNTEAFF. J is TRBJ1-1 and V is TRBV15; D not resolved. The CDR3 runs 15 residues. Germline V gives CDR1 LNHNV, CDR2 YYDKDF (reference sequence). The V end was cut by 5 bases, the J end by 0 bases, with 13 bases between.

The J gene is TRBJ2-5, the V gene TRBV30; TRBD2 matches 9 bases. Germline V gives CDR1 GTSNPN, CDR2 SVGIG (reference sequence). V dropped 1 base and J dropped 0; count of bases not matched to a gene: 12. The CDR3 has 18 amino acids. CDR3 protein: CAWSDETSGLDYQETQYF. The DNA of the CDR3 is TGTGCCTGGAGTGATGAGACTAGCGGCCTCGATTACCAAGAGACCCAGTACTTC.

This clonotype came up a few times. J is TRBJ1-3 and V is TRBV4-3; D remains ambiguous. CDR3 length equals 13 residues. Germline V gene sequence: CDR1 LGHNA, CDR2 YSLEER. V was trimmed by 4 bases and J by 1 base, leaving 5 bases between them. For the CDR3, the DNA is TGCGCCAGCAGCCCGGAGTCTGGAAACACCATATATTTT. It is translated as CASSPESGNTIYF.

This clonotype was detected only a few times. This chain uses TRBV24-1 with TRBJ2-5, with D uncertain. Between the trimmed V and J ends, which lost 4 bases and 5 bases, there was a span of 16 bases. Germline lookup yields CDR1 KGHDR and CDR2 SFDVKD. This CDR3 has 15 residues. The CDR3 region has the DNA TGTGCCACCAGTGACCCGATCCAAGTTGTGGAGACCCAGTACTTC. Protein sequence: CATSDPIQVVETQYF.

The chain has TRBV4-1 and TRBJ2-7; TRBD2 agrees at 10 bases. The junction had 4 bases not matched to a gene; V was cut back by 4 bases and J by 1 base. The V gene's germline CDR1 is MGHRA and CDR2 YSYEKL. This CDR3 region has 15 residues. In nucleotides, the CDR3 is TGCGCCAGCAGCCCAGGACTAGCGGTTTCCTACGAGCAGTACTTC. Amino acids: CASSPGLAVSYEQYF.

J is TRBJ2-7 and V is TRBV20-1; no clear D. This CDR3 has 11 residues. Between the trimmed V and J ends, which lost 3 bases and 3 bases, there was a span of 6 bases. Germline loops: CDR1 DFQATT, CDR2 SNEGSKA (reference sequence). The CDR3 bases are TGCAGTGCTAGGGGGATCTACGAGCAGTACTTC. This sequence encodes CSARGIYEQYF.

This clonotype has a handful of counts. The CDR3 loop is CASSFLQGGGAVETQYF. CDR3 sequence (DNA): TGTGCCAGCAGCTTCCTCCAGGGCGGAGGGGCCGTGGAGACCCAGTACTTC. This sequence joins TRBV7-9 and TRBJ2-5, with D perhaps TRBD2 (6 bases). The germline gives CDR1 SEHNR, CDR2 FQNEAQ (reference sequence). The CDR3 loop spans 17 amino acids. V gave up 3 bases and J gave up 5 bases, with 22 bases separating them.

This clonotype was counted only a few times. V is TRBV10-2 and J is TRBJ2-5, with D unresolved. V was trimmed by 1 base and J by 1 base, leaving 4 bases between them. The CDR3 runs 13 residues. Per germline, CDR1 WSHSY and CDR2 SAAADI. CDR3 bases: TGCGCCAGCAGTGAGTGGGTCCAAGAGACCCAGTACTTC. Protein: CASSEWVQETQYF.

V gene TRBV20-1 combines with J gene TRBJ2-7, with TRBD2 matching 7 bases. The junction had 5 bases not matched to a gene; V was cut back by 6 bases and J by 3 bases. From germline, CDR1 is DFQATT and CDR2 SNEGSKA (reference sequence). The CDR3 loop spans 12 amino acids. The CDR3 DNA follows: TGCAGTGCCGGGGGGTTTGGCTACGAGCAGTACTTC. The encoded protein is CSAGGFGYEQYF.

Only a few counts were recorded for this clonotype. The chain is built from TRBV10-3 and TRBJ1-1; D possibly corresponds to TRBD1 (5 bases). CDR1 is ENHRY, CDR2 SYGVKD, per germline. CDR3 length: 12 amino acids. Between the trimmed V and J ends, which lost 11 bases and 3 bases, there was a span of 13 bases. This chain's CDR3 is CASQGLHTEAFF. CDR3 DNA: TGTGCCTCCCAGGGTCTTCACACTGAAGCTTTCTTT.

This rearrangement joins TRBV5-1 to TRBJ2-1; possibly TRBD2 for D (6 bases). The CDR3 consists of 13 residues. V was shortened by 8 bases and J by 2 bases, with 11 bases between the two germline ends. Germline V CDR1 and CDR2: SGHRS, YFSETQ. The CDR3 bases are TGCGCCAGGGGGGGTTCCGCCTACAATGAGCAGTTCTTC. This translates into CARGGSAYNEQFF.

The rearrangement links TRBV28 to TRBJ2-7, with 7 bases aligning to TRBD1. Unmatched junction bases numbered 0, after V lost 6 bases and J lost 1 base. The CDR3 length is 12 residues. CDR1 MDHEN and CDR2 SYDVKM come from the germline V gene. The CDR3 sequence: CASRGQSYEQYF. The CDR3 DNA reads as TGTGCCAGCAGGGGACAGTCCTACGAGCAGTACTTC.

The chain combines TRBV6-5 with TRBJ2-2, with unresolved D. Germline V lookup: CDR1 MNHEY, CDR2 SVGAGI. The CDR3 spans 14 residues. V was pared by 2 bases and J by 7 bases, with 11 bases between. CDR3 nucleotides: TGTGCCAGCAGTTACCCCTCCAAGGGCGGGGAGCTGTTTTTT. This translates into CASSYPSKGGELFF.

This clonotype was picked up many times. The gene calls are TRBV5-1 and TRBJ2-1; TRBD1 might be the D (5 bases). The germline V gene has CDR1 SGHRS and CDR2 YFSETQ. V was clipped by 0 bases and J by 7 bases, with 8 bases between them. The CDR3 runs to 13 residues. CDR3 sequence (DNA): TGCGCCAGCAGCTTGGGGACAAGGAATGAGCAGTTCTTC. This sequence encodes CASSLGTRNEQFF. Together with reference TRBV5-1 and TRBJ2-1, the CDR3 gives the full variable domain: KAGVTQTPRYLIKTRGQQVTLSCSPISGHRSVSWYQQTPGQGLQFLFEYFSETQRNKGNFPGRFSGRQFSNSRSEMNVSTLELGDSALYLCASSLGTRNEQFFGPGTRLTVL.

Many counts were recorded for this clonotype. V gene TRBV5-1 combines with J gene TRBJ2-3, with D possibly matching TRBD2 (5 bases). The CDR3 is 15 amino acids. The germline V and J ends were trimmed by 2 bases and 6 bases, with 16 bases remaining between them. Per the germline V gene, CDR1 is SGHRS and CDR2 is YFSETQ. DNA of the CDR3: TGCGCCAGCAGCTTCAGCGGAGAGGGTCGCGATACGCAGTATTTT. Residues: CASSFSGEGRDTQYF.

This rearrangement joins TRBV6-5 to TRBJ2-5; D remains unclear. Germline V lookup: CDR1 MNHEY, CDR2 SVGAGI. With 3 bases removed from V and 5 bases from J, the gap between germline ends came to 16 bases. This CDR3 region has 15 residues. In DNA form, the CDR3 reads TGTGCCAGCAGTTATGGGCGGCTCACAAGGGAGACCCAGTACTTC. Protein product: CASSYGRLTRETQYF.

This clonotype was detected many times. The CDR3 reads CASSRPTDTQYF. The DNA for the CDR3 is TGCGCCAGCAGCCGGCCCACAGATACGCAGTATTTT. The gene calls are TRBV5-1 and TRBJ2-3, with D hard to call. In germline, CDR1 is SGHRS, CDR2 YFSETQ. The CDR3 is 12 residues long. Trimming stripped 4 bases from V and 2 bases from J, with 5 bases between.

CDR3 sequence reads: CASRPTSTDTQYF. The CDR3 DNA reads as TGTGCCAGTAGGCCGACTAGCACAGATACGCAGTATTTT. This chain uses TRBV19 with TRBJ2-3, with unresolved D. Germline loops: CDR1 LNHDA, CDR2 SQIVND (reference sequence). V lost 6 bases and J 0 bases, leaving 7 bases between the germline ends. The CDR3 consists of 13 residues.

This clonotype showed up just a few times. V gene TRBV20-1 combines with J gene TRBJ1-3; D is unresolved. V lost 4 bases, J lost 2 bases, and 9 bases lay in between. CDR1 and CDR2 (germline): DFQATT, SNEGSKA (reference sequence). The CDR3 consists of 13 residues. The CDR3 here is CSATSGTGNTIYF. CDR3 in DNA: TGCAGTGCTACTTCAGGCACTGGAAACACCATATATTTT.

The chain joins TRBV2 to TRBJ2-6; possibly TRBD2 for D (6 bases). Per the germline V gene, CDR1 is SNHLY and CDR2 is FYNNEI. V was trimmed by 4 bases and J by 3 bases, leaving 7 bases between them. This CDR3 is 14 amino acids long. CDR3 DNA: TGTGCCAGCAGTGGAGCGGGTGGGGCCAACGTCCTGACTTTC. It encodes CASSGAGGANVLTF.

This clonotype was found a few times. V is TRBV12-3 or TRBV12-4 and J is TRBJ2-3, with TRBD1 matching 8 bases. With 3 bases clipped from V and 2 bases from J, the junction kept 1 base outside the gene matches. CDR3 length equals 14 residues. The CDR3 coding sequence is TGTGCCAGCAGTTTGGACAGGGTCACAGATACGCAGTATTTT. Amino acid sequence: CASSLDRVTDTQYF.

In this sample, this clonotype turned up a few times. The chain is built from TRBV20-1 and TRBJ2-3; no definite D call. With 7 bases removed from V and 0 bases from J, the gap between germline ends came to 11 bases. This CDR3 has 13 residues. The germline gives CDR1 DFQATT, CDR2 SNEGSKA (reference sequence). The CDR3 DNA reads as TGCAGTGGAGTGAGACCTAGCACAGATACGCAGTATTTT. The encoded protein is CSGVRPSTDTQYF.

This clonotype was seen more than once but under ten times. The V call is TRBV7-9, the J call TRBJ2-1, with a weak D call TRBD2 (6 bases). Germline V lookup: CDR1 SEHNR, CDR2 FQNEAQ (reference sequence). Between the trimmed V and J ends, which lost 1 base and 9 bases, there was a span of 16 bases. The CDR3 has 15 residues. CDR3 sequence reads: CASSLESGSGGEQFF. CDR3 nucleotide sequence: TGTGCCAGCAGCTTAGAATCCGGGAGTGGTGGTGAGCAGTTCTTC.

The chain couples TRBV3-1 to TRBJ2-3, with 10 nucleotides matching TRBD2. Trimming removed 4 bases from V and 0 bases from J; junction bases left unmatched: 4. The CDR3 runs to 16 residues. Germline CDR1 is LGHDT and CDR2 is YNNKEL (reference sequence). The CDR3 DNA is TGTGCCAGCAGCCGGACTAGCGGACCTAGCACAGATACGCAGTATTTT. Translated: CASSRTSGPSTDTQYF.

The V call is TRBV18, the J call TRBJ1-4; D call uncertain. V was trimmed by 2 bases and J by 8 bases, leaving 12 bases between them. Per the germline V gene, CDR1 is KGHSH and CDR2 is LQKENI. The CDR3 has 14 residues. The CDR3 spells CASSPGTEGEKLFF. In DNA form, the CDR3 reads TGTGCCAGCTCACCAGGTACAGAAGGAGAAAAACTGTTTTTT. Based on the CDR3 plus reference TRBV18 and TRBJ1-4, the full variable domain is NAGVMQNPRHLVRRRGQEARLRCSPMKGHSHVYWYRQLPEEGLKFMVYLQKENIIDESGMPKERFSAEFPKEGPSILRIQQVVRGDSAAYFCASSPGTEGEKLFFGSGTQLSVL.

The chain uses TRBV4-3 and TRBJ1-2; D ambiguous. With 6 bases removed from V and 4 bases from J, the gap between germline ends came to 15 bases. The CDR3 sequence is 14 residues long. Germline V CDR1 and CDR2: LGHNA, YSLEER. CDR3 coding DNA: TGCGCCAGCAGTGCTAATCAGGCCCTCTATGGCTACACCTTC. Its translation: CASSANQALYGYTF.

This clonotype was counted between two and nine times. The chain combines TRBV12-3 or TRBV12-4 with TRBJ2-5, with 13 positions matching TRBD2. CDR3 length: 17 residues. The trim removed 4 bases at V and 5 bases at J, leaving 10 bases unmatched. The CDR3, as DNA: TGTGCCAGCAGTTCAAAGTCCGGGACTAGCGGGACGGAGACCCAGTACTTC. Its protein is CASSSKSGTSGTETQYF.